The present TCR beta chain was sequenced within a study of post-analysis software for immune sequencing data. Libraries were made from TCR beta cDNA, and they carried unique molecular identifiers. With about 1 to 11 million T cells as the source, 400,000 to 550,000 cDNA molecules resulted. MiXCR was run by TCRdb on the PCR reads, yielding one entry per CDR3 protein. The sample includes 700,000 to 800,000 distinct CDR3 sequences, roughly 27% seen only once; the top ten take roughly 0.57%. Overall study results and limits: Patients used five TRBV segments, including TRBV5-6, TRBV5-1 and TRBV20-1, more often than controls.

For this clonotype: Its antigen is still unknown.

This CDR3 region has 13 residues. Sequenced: blood. This rearrangement joins TRBV12-3 or TRBV12-4 to TRBJ2-4; TRBD2 matches at 9 bases. The J call may not be correct, given that the DNA end is closer to TRBJ2-7. This TCR was recovered from a girl aged 10 to 17 with multiple sclerosis. CDR3 sequence: CASSLAGYGEQYF. The CDR3 nucleotides are TGTGCCAGCAGCCTAGCGGGATATGGCGAGCAGTACTTC.